The 11 T cell receptor beta chains below come from one sample, sequenced in a study of blood T cell repertoires in COVID-19. Sequenced by immunoSEQ multiplex PCR; TCRdb stores in-frame clones only, minus some. The sample has about 220,000 clones, around four fifths seen once. The specimen sequenced was peripheral blood. These receptors originate from a woman between 55 and 75 years old who had recovered from COVID-19.

The V and J genes are TRBV3-1 (or the pseudogene TRBV3-2) and TRBJ2-5; 7 bases are a match to TRBD2. This CDR3 contains 19 residues. From germline, CDR1 is LGHDT and CDR2 YNNKEL (reference sequence). V gave up 0 bases and J gave up 2 bases; unmatched junction bases: 15. CDR3 sequence: CASSQDLGLAEYLQETQYF. The DNA for the CDR3 is TGTGCCAGCAGCCAAGATCTCGGGCTAGCGGAATACCTACAAGAGACCCAGTACTTC.

The chain carries TRBV5-6 and TRBJ1-1; a possible D gene is TRBD1 (6 bases). CDR1 SGHDT and CDR2 YYEEEE come from the germline V gene. Trimming took off 3 bases at V and 4 bases at J, with 19 bases between the two ends. The CDR3 consists of 16 residues. CDR3 loop: CASSSISTGRTTEAFF. Written as DNA, the CDR3 is TGTGCCAGCAGCTCTATTTCTACAGGGCGGACCACTGAAGCTTTCTTT.

J is TRBJ2-1 and V is TRBV15, with 9 bases lining up with TRBD2. V dropped 1 base and J dropped 2; count of bases not matched to a gene: 3. Germline V lookup: CDR1 LNHNV, CDR2 YYDKDF (reference sequence). This CDR3 has 16 amino acids. The CDR3 region is CATSRGLAGPYNEQFF. Here the CDR3 DNA reads TGTGCCACCAGCAGAGGGCTAGCGGGACCCTACAATGAGCAGTTCTTC.

This chain joins TRBV7-9 and TRBJ2-7; D unclear. Trimming took off 5 bases at V and 2 bases at J, with 16 bases between the two ends. The CDR3 extends over 15 amino acids. Germline values: CDR1 SEHNR, CDR2 FQNEAQ (reference sequence). CDR3 residues: CASSQRLLDPYEQYF. The CDR3 DNA follows: TGTGCCAGCAGCCAGAGGCTGCTGGATCCCTACGAGCAGTACTTC.

The chain carries TRBV5-1 and TRBJ1-4, with TRBD1 matching over 9 bases. CDR1 and CDR2 from the germline V gene are SGHRS and YFSETQ. The CDR3 has 14 residues. Unmatched junction bases numbered 5, after V lost 6 bases and J lost 5 bases. This CDR3 is CASTTGTGNEKLFF. Here the CDR3 DNA reads TGCGCCAGCACCACCGGGACAGGGAATGAAAAACTGTTTTTT.

The V gene is TRBV5-6, the J gene TRBJ1-2; D is unclear. V was pared by 4 bases and J by 5 bases, with 9 bases between. The CDR3 covers 12 residues. In germline, CDR1 is SGHDT, CDR2 YYEEEE. The CDR3, as DNA: TGTGCCAGCAGCACCCTACAGTATGGCTACACCTTC. It encodes CASSTLQYGYTF.

The chain carries TRBV6-2 or TRBV6-3 and TRBJ1-2, with TRBD1 identical over 8 bases. Germline V gene lookup returns CDR1 MNHEY and CDR2 SVGEGT. Trimming cost V 2 bases and J 6 bases; bases outside gene matches: 8. This CDR3 spans 15 amino acids. The CDR3 sequence: CASSYALGQGDGYTF. The CDR3 bases are TGTGCCAGCAGTTACGCGCTCGGACAGGGCGATGGCTACACCTTC.

The gene calls are TRBV4-3 and TRBJ1-1; no clear D. V was cut by 0 bases and J by 4 bases, with 9 bases left in between. This CDR3 is 14 amino acids long. Looked up from germline, CDR1 is LGHNA and CDR2 is YSLEER. The CDR3 sequence is CASSQERAATEAFF. DNA for the CDR3: TGCGCCAGCAGCCAAGAGAGGGCGGCCACTGAAGCTTTCTTT.

The genes are TRBV5-1 and TRBJ2-3, with unresolved D. Per the germline V gene, CDR1 is SGHRS and CDR2 is YFSETQ. V lost 0 bases and J lost 4, with 12 bases in between. The CDR3 is made up of 15 amino acids. As DNA, the CDR3 is TGCGCCAGCAGCTTGGGGGCAGTTGACGCAGATACGCAGTATTTT. Translation gives CASSLGAVDADTQYF.

On this clone itself: An end of the junction differs from the germline gene, which may be a read error. This chain links TRBV3-1 (or the pseudogene TRBV3-2) with TRBJ1-5; 11 positions match TRBD1. The germline CDR1 and CDR2 sequences are LGHDT and YNNKEL (reference sequence). The CDR3 extends over 14 amino acids. The CDR3 DNA reads as TGTGCCAGCAGCCGGACAGGGGGCAAACAGCCCCAGCATTTT. It yields the protein CASSRTGGKQPQHF.

The V gene is TRBV4-1, the J gene TRBJ2-2, with a possible D match to TRBD2 (6 bases). Germline V gives CDR1 MGHRA, CDR2 YSYEKL. Trimming left V 0 bases short and J 4 bases short, with 15 bases between. The CDR3 has 17 amino acids. The chain's CDR3 is CASSQDPGEETTGELFF. The CDR3 DNA reads TGCGCCAGCAGCCAAGATCCGGGGGAGGAGACCACCGGGGAGCTGTTTTTT.